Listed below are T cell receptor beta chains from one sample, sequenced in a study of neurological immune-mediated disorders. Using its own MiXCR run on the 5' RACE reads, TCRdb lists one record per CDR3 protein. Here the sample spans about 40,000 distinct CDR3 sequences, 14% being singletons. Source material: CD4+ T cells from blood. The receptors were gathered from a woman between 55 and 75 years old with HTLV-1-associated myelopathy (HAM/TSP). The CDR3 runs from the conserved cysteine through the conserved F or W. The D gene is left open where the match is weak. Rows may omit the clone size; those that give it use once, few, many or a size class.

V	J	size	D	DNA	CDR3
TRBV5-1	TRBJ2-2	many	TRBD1	TGCGCCAGCGTAGGACAGGGAGGTACCGGGGAGCTGTTTTTT	CASVGQGGTGELFF
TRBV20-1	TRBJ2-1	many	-	TGCAGTGCGATACAGGGTCCCCACAATGAGCAGTTCTTC	CSAIQGPHNEQFF
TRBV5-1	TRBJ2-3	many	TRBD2	TGCGCCAGCAGCTTGGAACCTCCTAGCGGGGCTTTGGACACAGATACGCAGTATTTT	CASSLEPPSGALDTDTQYF
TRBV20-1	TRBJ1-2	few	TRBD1	TGCAGTGCTAGAGGCGGACAGGACTATGGCTACACCTTC	CSARGGQDYGYTF
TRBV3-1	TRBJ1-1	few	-	TGTGCCAGCAGCCGACGGCAACGGAACACTGAAGCTTTCTTT	CASSRRQRNTEAFF
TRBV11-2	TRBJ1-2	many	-	TGTGCCAGCAGCCCCGCAGACTATGGCTACACCTTC	CASSPADYGYTF
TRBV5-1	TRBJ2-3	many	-	TGCGCCAGCAGCTGGGACTCCCCAACCGTGGATACGCAGTATTTT	CASSWDSPTVDTQYF
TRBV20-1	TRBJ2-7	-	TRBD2	TGCAGTGCAAACCTAGCGGGGGGACCCTACGAGCAGTACTTC	CSANLAGGPYEQYF
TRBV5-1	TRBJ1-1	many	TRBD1	TGCGCCAGCAGCTTGGAAGGACAGGGACTACGGGAAGCTTTCTTT	CASSLEGQGLREAFF
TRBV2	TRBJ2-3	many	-	TGTGCCAGCAGTATTAGCACAGATACGCAGTATTTT	CASSISTDTQYF
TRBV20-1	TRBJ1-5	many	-	TGCAGTGCTACTACAGGGAATCAGCCCCAGCATTTT	CSATTGNQPQHF
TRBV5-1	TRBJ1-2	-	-	TGCGCCAGCAGCCTCCGGACCGAAAACTATGGCTACACCTTC	CASSLRTENYGYTF
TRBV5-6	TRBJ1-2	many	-	TGTGCCAGCAGCTTGAATCAGCTACTCTACTATGGCTACACCTTC	CASSLNQLLYYGYTF
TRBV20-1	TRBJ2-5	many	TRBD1	TGCAGTGCTAGAAACCCGACAGGGGAGTTCGGAGAGACCCAGTACTTC	CSARNPTGEFGETQYF
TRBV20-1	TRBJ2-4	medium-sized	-	TGCAGTGCGGGGGAGTCGGCCAAAAACATTCAGTACTTC	CSAGESAKNIQYF
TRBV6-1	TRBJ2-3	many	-	TGTGCCAGCAGTGATGATGGGCCAGGGAGACCTATGGATACGCAGTATTTT	CASSDDGPGRPMDTQYF
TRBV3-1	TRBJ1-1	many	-	TGTGCCAGCAGCCAACAGGGGATGAACACTGAAGCTTTCTTT	CASSQQGMNTEAFF
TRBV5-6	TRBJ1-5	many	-	TGTGCCAGCAGCTCCCGACAAGGAGGCTTGGATCAGCCCCAGCATTTT	CASSSRQGGLDQPQHF
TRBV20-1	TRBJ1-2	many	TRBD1	TGCAGTGCTAGAGGATCCGGGGCGGACAGGGTGGCCTATGGCTACACCTTC	CSARGSGADRVAYGYTF
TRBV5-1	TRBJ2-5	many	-	TGCGCCAGCAGCCAGGGGACTACACAAGAGACCCAGTACTTC	CASSQGTTQETQYF
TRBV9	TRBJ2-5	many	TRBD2	TGTGCCAGCAGCGTAGGTGGCGGGGGGGCCGTAGAGACCCAGTACTTC	CASSVGGGGAVETQYF
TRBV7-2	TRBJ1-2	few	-	TGTGCCAGCAGTCTCGGGGCTTTTTTTAACTATGGCTACACCTTC	CASSLGAFFNYGYTF
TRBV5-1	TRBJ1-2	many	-	TGCGCCAGCAGCTTGGTGGGCAACAGACTCGCTAACTATGGCTACACCTTC	CASSLVGNRLANYGYTF
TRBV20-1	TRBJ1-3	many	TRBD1	TGCAGTGCTGCCGGGACAGCGTTTGGAAACACCATATATTTT	CSAAGTAFGNTIYF
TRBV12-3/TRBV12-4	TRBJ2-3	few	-	TGTGCCAGCAGTCTAAGACTGGCTACGGACACAGATACGCAGTATTTT	CASSLRLATDTDTQYF
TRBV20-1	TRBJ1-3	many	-	TGCAGTGCTAGAGATCCGGGGGGTGGAAACACCATATATTTT	CSARDPGGGNTIYF